These 26 T cell receptor beta chains came from one sample sequenced in a study of blood T cell repertoires in COVID-19. Generated by immunoSEQ multiplex PCR, the TCRdb table keeps only in-frame clones and is missing some. In the table there are 180,000 or so clones, 65% to 85% of which are singletons. The sample taken for sequencing was peripheral blood. The receptors were sampled from a human donor with acute or convalescent COVID-19. The donor label of this sample is uncertain.

J is TRBJ2-1 and V is TRBV10-3; the match to TRBD2 covers 9 bases. V lost 0 bases to trimming and J lost 3 bases; unmatched junction nucleotides: 12. CDR1 is ENHRY, CDR2 SYGVKD, per germline. The length of the CDR3 is 19 residues. The CDR3 reads CAISESFASGTVFYNEQFF. The CDR3 region has the DNA TGTGCCATCAGTGAGTCGTTTGCTAGCGGGACCGTTTTCTACAATGAGCAGTTCTTC.

V is TRBV6-5 and J is TRBJ2-7; tentatively, D is TRBD2 (6 bases). The CDR3 totals 13 residues. The V gene lost 6 bases and the J gene lost 6 bases, with 15 bases spanning the gap. Germline V CDR1 and CDR2: MNHEY, SVGAGI. The CDR3 spells CASRGPGVLEQYF. The CDR3 nucleotides read TGTGCCAGCAGGGGGCCGGGAGTCCTCGAGCAGTACTTC.

In its sample, this clone was seen once. The chain links TRBV29-1 to TRBJ1-1; 10 positions agree with TRBD1. The V segment lost 2 bases and the J segment 1 base; nucleotides outside the gene matches: 4. Germline assignment: CDR1 SQVTM and CDR2 ANQGSEA. This CDR3 is built from 15 residues. The CDR3 sequence: CSVELDRGTNTEAFF. The CDR3 DNA reads as TGCAGCGTTGAATTGGACAGGGGGACGAACACTGAAGCTTTCTTT.

The count of this clone is one. The chain combines TRBV7-9 with TRBJ1-6, with 9 bases lining up with TRBD1. After removal of 7 bases from V and 5 bases from J, the junction contained 3 bases not matched to a gene. Germline V lookup: CDR1 SEHNR, CDR2 FQNEAQ (reference sequence). This CDR3 contains 14 residues. The CDR3 protein is CASNRQGDNSPLHF. CDR3 DNA: TGTGCCAGCAACCGACAGGGGGATAATTCACCCCTCCACTTT.

The chain joins TRBV5-4 to TRBJ2-5, with a tentative D call TRBD1 (6 bases). Germline V gene data show CDR1 as SGHNT and CDR2 as YYREEE (reference sequence). The length of the CDR3 is 13 residues. The ends were cut back, 2 bases at V and 2 bases at J, with 7 bases in the middle. The CDR3, as DNA: TGTGCCAGCAGCTTAGGGGGACAAGAGACCCAGTACTTC. Translated: CASSLGGQETQYF.

This clone is a singleton in its sample. This rearrangement joins TRBV5-8 to TRBJ2-5, with 7 bases fitting TRBD1. The CDR3 has 13 amino acids. The germline CDR1 and CDR2 sequences are SGHTS and YDEGEE. J was trimmed by 4 bases and V by 2 bases; bases with no gene match: 2. The CDR3 DNA is TGTGCCAGCAGCTTTGACAGGGTAGAGACCCAGTACTTC. It yields the protein CASSFDRVETQYF.

The chain combines TRBV5-1 with TRBJ2-7; 7 bases line up with TRBD1. This CDR3 is built from 15 residues. Trimming took 6 bases from V and 1 from J; bases not matched to a gene: 10. CDR1 is SGHRS, CDR2 YFSETQ, per germline. For the CDR3, the DNA is TGCGCCAGCACCCTAGGGGGCGCAAATTCCTACGAGCAGTACTTC. Its translation: CASTLGGANSYEQYF.

This sequence joins TRBV11-2 and TRBJ1-1; TRBD1 might be the D (5 bases). Germline loops: CDR1 SGHAT, CDR2 FQNNGV. CDR3 size: 15 residues. Trimming stripped 6 bases from V and 4 bases from J, with 18 bases between. CDR3 in amino acids: CASSRGGVGGTEAFF. CDR3 bases: TGTGCCAGCAGTAGGGGCGGGGTTGGGGGCACTGAAGCTTTCTTT.

J is TRBJ2-2 and V is TRBV27; TRBD2 matches at 10 bases. The trim removed 2 bases at V and 7 bases at J, leaving 7 bases unmatched. Germline CDR1 reads MNHEY; CDR2 reads SMNVEV (reference sequence). The CDR3 has 16 amino acids. CDR3 bases: TGTGCCAGCAGTTTAAGTCTAGCGGGGGAGATCGGGGAGCTGTTTTTT. Translated: CASSLSLAGEIGELFF.

The V and J genes are TRBV19 and TRBJ1-5; D gene ambiguous. The V gene's germline CDR1 is LNHDA and CDR2 SQIVND (reference sequence). V lost 4 bases and J lost 7, with 14 bases in between. CDR3 length: 14 amino acids. CDR3 DNA sequence: TGTGCCAGTAGTACCCTGGTAGAGGGCCAGCCCCAGCATTTT. Translated, it gives CASSTLVEGQPQHF.

The chain's CDR3 is CAWSPREFYGYTF. For the CDR3, the DNA is TGTGCCTGGAGTCCCCGGGAGTTCTATGGCTACACCTTC. The chain is built from TRBV30 and TRBJ1-2; no clear D gene. Trimming took 2 bases from V and 4 from J, leaving 11 bases between them. The CDR3 spans 13 residues. Germline lookup yields CDR1 GTSNPN and CDR2 SVGIG (reference sequence).

V is TRBV6-2 or TRBV6-3 and J is TRBJ1-1; 7 nucleotides match TRBD1. This CDR3 spans 14 amino acids. The junction had 7 bases not matched to a gene; V was cut back by 6 bases and J by 3 bases. Looked up from germline, CDR1 is MNHEY and CDR2 is SVGEGT. CDR3 sequence (DNA): TGTGCCAGCAGCCTGGTAGGGACAGACACTGAAGCTTTCTTT. It yields the protein CASSLVGTDTEAFF.

The CDR3 spells CASSYRTESSYEQYF. CDR3 DNA sequence: TGTGCCAGCAGTTATCGGACAGAATCCTCCTACGAGCAGTACTTC. The V gene is TRBV7-9, the J gene TRBJ2-7; perhaps TRBD1 as D (6 bases). Germline V gene data show CDR1 as SEHNR and CDR2 as FQNEAQ (reference sequence). The V end lost 6 bases, the J end lost 0 bases, and 15 bases lay between the germline ends. CDR3 length: 15 residues.

The chain is built from TRBV10-3 and TRBJ1-2, with D perhaps matching TRBD1 (5 bases). This CDR3 comprises 15 residues. V was shortened by 6 bases and J by 6 bases, with 20 bases between the two germline ends. CDR1 and CDR2 (germline): ENHRY, SYGVKD. CDR3 protein: CAIRGGIGATNGYTF. DNA of the CDR3: TGTGCCATCAGGGGCGGGATAGGGGCAACAAATGGCTACACCTTC.

This chain links TRBV5-1 with TRBJ1-1; D is possibly TRBD1 (5 bases). The CDR3 runs to 13 residues. Trimming removed 0 bases at V and 11 bases at J, with 14 bases between. CDR1 SGHRS and CDR2 YFSETQ come from the germline V gene. CDR3 amino acids: CASSLDPGTAAFF. CDR3 DNA: TGCGCCAGCAGCTTGGACCCCGGGACTGCGGCTTTCTTT. The complete variable domain, with remaining parts taken from reference TRBV5-1 and TRBJ1-1, reads KAGVTQTPRYLIKTRGQQVTLSCSPISGHRSVSWYQQTPGQGLQFLFEYFSETQRNKGNFPGRFSGRQFSNSRSEMNVSTLELGDSALYLCASSLDPGTAAFFGQGTRLTVV.

This rearrangement joins TRBV7-2 to TRBJ1-2; possible D gene TRBD1, 5 bases. The CDR3 length is 13 residues. V shed 1 base and J shed 4 bases, with 7 bases lying between them. Germline V gene lookup returns CDR1 SGHTA and CDR2 FQGNSA. This chain's CDR3 is CASSLGGVYGYTF. The CDR3 nucleotides read TGTGCCAGCAGCTTAGGGGGGGTCTATGGCTACACCTTC.

V gene TRBV11-3 combines with J gene TRBJ2-1, with a possible D match to TRBD1 (5 bases). This CDR3 contains 12 residues. Between the trimmed V and J ends, which lost 4 bases and 9 bases, there was a span of 10 bases. In germline, CDR1 is SGHNT, CDR2 YENEEA. CDR3: CASSSQASEQFF. In DNA form, the CDR3 reads TGTGCCAGCAGCTCACAGGCGAGTGAGCAGTTCTTC.

The chain uses TRBV2 and TRBJ1-3; 7 bases agree with TRBD1. CDR1 SNHLY and CDR2 FYNNEI come from the germline V gene. Losses at the gene ends were 4 bases for V and 3 bases for J; bases not matched to a gene: 3. The CDR3 consists of 14 residues. As DNA, the CDR3 is TGTGCCAGCAGTGTAGGGGGCGGTGGAAACACCATATATTTT. This encodes CASSVGGGGNTIYF.

This clone appeared a single time. The rearrangement uses TRBV7-8 and TRBJ2-5; the D is unclear. The CDR3 is 14 residues long. V lost 1 base and J 5 bases, leaving 11 bases between the germline ends. Germline loops: CDR1 SGHVS, CDR2 FQNEAQ. CDR3 nucleotides: TGTGCCAGCAGCTTAGAGGCCAGCAGGGAGACCCAGTACTTC. This encodes CASSLEASRETQYF.

V and J are TRBV5-1 and TRBJ2-3, with TRBD2 identical over 7 bases. V trimming: 0 bases; J trimming: 2 bases; junction bases outside the gene matches: 6. CDR3 length: 16 amino acids. Germline V lookup: CDR1 SGHRS, CDR2 YFSETQ. The CDR3 DNA reads TGCGCCAGCAGCTTGGCCGGGGGGATGCTCACAGATACGCAGTATTTT. Translation: CASSLAGGMLTDTQYF. Full variable domain (remainder filled in from reference TRBV5-1 and TRBJ2-3): KAGVTQTPRYLIKTRGQQVTLSCSPISGHRSVSWYQQTPGQGLQFLFEYFSETQRNKGNFPGRFSGRQFSNSRSEMNVSTLELGDSALYLCASSLAGGMLTDTQYFGPGTRLTVL.

The V call is TRBV19, the J call TRBJ1-2; weak D call: TRBD1 (6 bases). The CDR3 spans 18 residues. Germline values: CDR1 LNHDA, CDR2 SQIVND (reference sequence). The V end was cut by 0 bases, the J end by 3 bases, with 20 bases between. CDR3 protein: CASSIDGRGPTIDYGYTF. The CDR3 DNA reads as TGTGCCAGTAGTATAGATGGCAGGGGCCCCACTATTGACTATGGCTACACCTTC.

The chain carries TRBV6-5 and TRBJ1-1; 8 bases are a match to TRBD1. V was clipped by 4 bases and J by 10 bases; unmatched bases: 5. This CDR3 region has 12 residues. Germline V gene data show CDR1 as MNHEY and CDR2 as SVGAGI. For the CDR3, the DNA is TGTGCCAGCAGTTTTGGACAGGGTCGAGCTTTCTTT. This sequence encodes CASSFGQGRAFF.

The chain employs TRBV7-2 and TRBJ2-2, with TRBD2 as a possible D gene (6 bases). The germline V gene encodes CDR1 SGHTA and CDR2 FQGNSA. The CDR3 runs 16 residues. V dropped 0 bases and J dropped 1 base, with 9 bases sitting between them. In nucleotides, the CDR3 is TGTGCCAGCAGCTTAGCGGAGGGGTGGAACACCGGGGAGCTGTTTTTT. Translated: CASSLAEGWNTGELFF. Using reference TRBV7-2 and TRBJ2-2 for the parts outside the CDR3, the full variable domain is GAGVSQSPSNKVTEKGKDVELRCDPISGHTALYWYRQSLGQGLEFLIYFQGNSAPDKSGLPSDRFSAERTGGSVSTLTIQRTQQEDSAVYLCASSLAEGWNTGELFFGEGSRLTVL.

V gene TRBV19 combines with J gene TRBJ1-1, with D perhaps TRBD1 (6 bases). There are 15 residues in the CDR3. CDR1 is LNHDA, CDR2 SQIVND, per germline (reference sequence). V was cut by 5 bases and J by 3 bases, with 16 bases left in between. The CDR3 reads CASSYRATIDTEAFF. DNA of the CDR3: TGTGCCAGTAGTTACAGGGCTACAATCGACACTGAAGCTTTCTTT.

This chain links TRBV30 with TRBJ1-1; D is unresolved. The CDR3 has 12 amino acids. Germline loops: CDR1 GTSNPN, CDR2 SVGIG (reference sequence). Trimming took off 3 bases at V and 3 bases at J, with 8 bases between the two ends. Here the CDR3 reads CAWRRVDTEAFF. CDR3 DNA sequence: TGTGCCTGGAGGCGGGTAGACACTGAAGCTTTCTTT.

The chain links TRBV4-1 to TRBJ1-2, with TRBD1 identical over 10 bases. The CDR3 is made up of 18 amino acids. Trimming at V came to 3 bases and at J to 0 bases, leaving 10 bases not matched to a gene. CDR1 and CDR2 (germline): MGHRA, YSYEKL. CDR3 in amino acids: CASSQKTPGTGANYGYTF. CDR3 sequence (DNA): TGCGCCAGCAGCCAGAAAACTCCTGGGACAGGGGCTAACTATGGCTACACCTTC.